This T cell receptor (beta chain) is from a study of neurological immune-mediated disorders. A single record per CDR3 protein comes from TCRdb applying MiXCR to the 5' RACE reads. The sample contains 50,000 or so distinct CDR3 sequences, about 3% of which appear only once. The CDR3 consists of 16 residues. V was clipped by 5 bases and J by 2 bases; unmatched bases: 4. Overall study findings and caveats: TCR-beta repertoires seemed private in all groups, with no expanded CDR3 amino acid sequences shared.

In its sample, this clonotype was seen many times. Its target is not known. The chain has TRBV12-3 or TRBV12-4 and TRBJ2-5, with TRBD2 matching over 14 bases. The sequenced sample consisted of PBMCs. The receptor comes from a man aged 35-49 years with multiple sclerosis. CDR3 bases: TGTGCCAGCAGTCCCTGGACTAGCGGGGGGCAAGAGACCCAGTACTTC. Residues: CASSPWTSGGQETQYF.